A selection of T cell receptor beta chains follows, all from one sample in a study of T cell repertoires in cytomegalovirus infection. These receptors have no known antigen. MiXCR was run by TCRdb on the reads, yielding one entry per CDR3 protein. The table has about half a million distinct CDR3 sequences, around 35% seen once. Specimen: cultured PBMCs, collected from culture after CMV antigen stimulation. Every receptor here comes from a human donor in good health (CMV status not recorded). Some clones in this sample may be carry-over from other donors' samples. Both conserved end residues are part of each CDR3. Each record gives: CDR3 protein, CDR3 DNA, V gene, clone size, J gene, D gene. A D gene is named only where the DNA matches it firmly. Size tells how often a clone was seen (once, few, many) or the class of an expanded clone, and some rows leave it out.

CDR3: CASSLPLGAGANVLTF
DNA: TGTGCCAGCAGCCTACCCCTGGGGGCGGGGGCCAACGTCCTGACTTTC
V: TRBV28
size: many
J: TRBJ2-6
D: -

CDR3: CASSQNSPGNTIYF
DNA: TGCGCCAGCAGCCAGAACAGCCCTGGAAACACCATATATTTT
V: TRBV4-1
size: -
J: TRBJ1-3
D: -

CDR3: CASRPAGGYYTDTQYF
DNA: TGTGCCAGCAGACCCGCTGGCGGATACTACACAGATACGCAGTATTTT
V: TRBV6-1
size: few
J: TRBJ2-3
D: -

CDR3: CSVIFSGSRRDSYEQYF
DNA: TGCAGCGTCATATTTAGCGGGAGTAGAAGGGACTCCTACGAGCAGTACTTC
V: TRBV29-1
size: -
J: TRBJ2-7
D: TRBD2

CDR3: CASSHRPANYGYTF
DNA: TGTGCCAGCAGCCACAGACCGGCTAACTATGGCTACACCTTC
V: TRBV7-2
size: few
J: TRBJ1-2
D: -

CDR3: CASSFRSRGNEQFF
DNA: TGTGCCAGCAGCTTTAGGTCGCGAGGGAATGAGCAGTTCTTC
V: TRBV7-2
size: many
J: TRBJ2-1
D: -

CDR3: CASSLGTGLFNEQFF
DNA: TGTGCCAGCAGCTTAGGGACGGGACTATTCAATGAGCAGTTCTTC
V: TRBV7-2
size: many
J: TRBJ2-1
D: TRBD2

CDR3: CASSIKAIGELFF
DNA: TGTGCCAGTAGTATTAAAGCGATCGGGGAGCTGTTTTTT
V: TRBV19
size: -
J: TRBJ2-2
D: -

CDR3: CASSLPGGGADTQYF
DNA: TGTGCCAGCAGTTTGCCGGGTGGGGGGGCAGATACGCAGTATTTT
V: TRBV28
size: few
J: TRBJ2-3
D: TRBD2

CDR3: CASSLDGFYGYTF
DNA: TGTGCCAGCAGTTTGGACGGCTTCTATGGCTACACCTTC
V: TRBV12-3/TRBV12-4
size: -
J: TRBJ1-2
D: -

CDR3: CASSLRGKGAEAFF
DNA: TGTGCCAGCAGCTTAAGGGGGAAAGGGGCTGAAGCTTTCTTT
V: TRBV7-2
size: -
J: TRBJ1-1
D: -

CDR3: CASSLTTWGETQYF
DNA: TGTGCCAGCAGCTTAACGACTTGGGGAGAGACCCAGTACTTC
V: TRBV7-4
size: -
J: TRBJ2-5
D: -

CDR3: CASSEGSGVYNEQFF
DNA: TGTGCCAGCAGTGAAGGTAGCGGAGTCTACAATGAGCAGTTCTTC
V: TRBV6-1
size: few
J: TRBJ2-1
D: -

CDR3: CASSIGARWGNEQFF
DNA: TGTGCCAGTAGTATAGGGGCTAGATGGGGGAATGAGCAGTTCTTC
V: TRBV19
size: few
J: TRBJ2-1
D: -

CDR3: CATRDEARNTGELFF
DNA: TGTGCCACCAGGGATGAAGCGAGGAACACCGGGGAGCTGTTTTTT
V: TRBV5-4
size: once
J: TRBJ2-2
D: -

CDR3: CASSPLSRDHYNEQFF
DNA: TGTGCCAGCTCACCATTGAGCAGGGACCACTACAATGAGCAGTTCTTC
V: TRBV18
size: -
J: TRBJ2-1
D: -

CDR3: CATSEFGTSTDTQYF
DNA: TGTGCCACCAGTGAATTTGGGACCAGCACAGATACGCAGTATTTT
V: TRBV24-1
size: -
J: TRBJ2-3
D: -

CDR3: CASQPRQVRETQYF
DNA: TGTGCCTCTCAACCTCGACAGGTGAGGGAGACCCAGTACTTC
V: TRBV6-1
size: few
J: TRBJ2-5
D: -

CDR3: CASKKGGTGELFF
DNA: TGTGCCAGCAAGAAAGGGGGGACCGGGGAGCTGTTTTTT
V: TRBV6-5
size: -
J: TRBJ2-2
D: -

CDR3: CASRLTSGSEDTQYF
DNA: TGTGCCAGCAGGTTGACTAGCGGGAGTGAGGATACGCAGTATTTT
V: TRBV12-3/TRBV12-4
size: -
J: TRBJ2-3
D: TRBD2

CDR3: CASSKSGAGGTQYF
DNA: TGTGCCAGCAGCAAGTCAGGTGCGGGAGGGACCCAGTACTTC
V: TRBV7-2
size: few
J: TRBJ2-5
D: TRBD2

CDR3: CASSLGTTSEQYF
DNA: TGCGCCAGCAGCCTCGGGACCACCAGCGAGCAGTACTTC
V: TRBV4-3
size: -
J: TRBJ2-7
D: -

CDR3: CASSLDRGSNYGYTF
DNA: TGTGCCAGCAGCTTAGACAGGGGATCTAACTATGGCTACACCTTC
V: TRBV7-2
size: many
J: TRBJ1-2
D: TRBD1

CDR3: CASSSREYTDTQYF
DNA: TGTGCCAGCAGTTCTCGGGAGTACACAGATACGCAGTATTTT
V: TRBV6-2/TRBV6-3
size: -
J: TRBJ2-3
D: -

CDR3: CASSYGTSGRNEQFF
DNA: TGTGCCAGCAGCTACGGGACTAGCGGGAGAAATGAGCAGTTCTTC
V: TRBV7-2
size: many
J: TRBJ2-1
D: TRBD2

CDR3: CASSLFLGGDTQYF
DNA: TGTGCCAGCAGTTTATTTCTGGGGGGTGATACGCAGTATTTT
V: TRBV27
size: few
J: TRBJ2-3
D: -

CDR3: CASSFIPGLAGDNEQFF
DNA: TGTGCCAGCAGCTTCATCCCGGGACTAGCGGGAGACAATGAGCAGTTCTTC
V: TRBV7-2
size: many
J: TRBJ2-1
D: TRBD2

CDR3: CASSQRQNTEAFF
DNA: TGTGCCAGCAGCCAACGACAGAACACTGAAGCTTTCTTT
V: TRBV7-6
size: few
J: TRBJ1-1
D: -

CDR3: CATPHLSSGTDTQYF
DNA: TGTGCCACTCCGCACCTTAGTTCGGGCACAGATACGCAGTATTTT
V: TRBV7-9
size: once
J: TRBJ2-3
D: -

CDR3: CASTVRRRTQETQYF
DNA: TGTGCCAGCACCGTTCGCCGGCGGACACAAGAGACCCAGTACTTC
V: TRBV2
size: few
J: TRBJ2-5
D: -

CDR3: CASSPMILLGYNEQFF
DNA: TGTGCCAGCAGCCCCATGATACTCCTTGGCTACAATGAGCAGTTCTTC
V: TRBV7-2
size: many
J: TRBJ2-1
D: -

CDR3: CASSYSIGAAGRGSYNEQFF
DNA: TGTGCCAGCAGTTACTCGATTGGCGCAGCGGGTAGAGGCTCCTACAATGAGCAGTTCTTC
V: TRBV6-2/TRBV6-3
size: few
J: TRBJ2-1
D: -

CDR3: CASRTGAYNEQFF
DNA: TGTGCCAGCAGGACAGGGGCTTACAATGAGCAGTTCTTC
V: TRBV6-2/TRBV6-3
size: few
J: TRBJ2-1
D: TRBD1

CDR3: CASSAGAYFYGYTF
DNA: TGTGCCAGCAGTGCCGGGGCTTACTTCTATGGCTACACCTTC
V: TRBV12-3/TRBV12-4
size: -
J: TRBJ1-2
D: -

CDR3: CASSQGLAVTRTKNIQYF
DNA: TGCGCCAGCAGCCAGGGACTAGCAGTTACCCGGACCAAAAACATTCAGTACTTC
V: TRBV4-3
size: -
J: TRBJ2-4
D: TRBD2

CDR3: CASTRTGAYEQYF
DNA: TGTGCCAGCACCCGGACAGGGGCCTACGAGCAGTACTTC
V: TRBV12-3/TRBV12-4
size: once
J: TRBJ2-7
D: TRBD1

CDR3: CASSLNGAYEQYF
DNA: TGTGCCAGCAGTTTAAATGGCGCATACGAGCAGTACTTC
V: TRBV28
size: -
J: TRBJ2-7
D: -

CDR3: CATSGGPGQLYGYTF
DNA: TGTGCCACCAGTGGGGGCCCGGGACAACTTTATGGCTACACCTTC
V: TRBV24-1
size: -
J: TRBJ1-2
D: -

CDR3: CASSISTGQETQYF
DNA: TGTGCCAGTAGTATAAGTACGGGACAAGAGACCCAGTACTTC
V: TRBV19
size: -
J: TRBJ2-5
D: -

CDR3: CASTKGGAFDEQFF
DNA: TGTGCCAGCACCAAGGGGGGGGCTTTCGATGAGCAGTTCTTC
V: TRBV28
size: -
J: TRBJ2-1
D: -

CDR3: CASSPDRGFVYNEQFF
DNA: TGTGCCAGCTCACCAGATAGGGGATTTGTCTACAATGAGCAGTTCTTC
V: TRBV18
size: -
J: TRBJ2-1
D: -

CDR3: CASSRPGLAVETQYF
DNA: TGTGCCAGTAGTAGGCCGGGACTAGCGGTTGAGACCCAGTACTTC
V: TRBV19
size: -
J: TRBJ2-5
D: TRBD2

CDR3: CASKKTGSNGYTF
DNA: TGTGCCAGCAAGAAGACAGGGAGTAATGGCTACACCTTC
V: TRBV27
size: many
J: TRBJ1-2
D: TRBD1

CDR3: CASSNRAGGRSPLHF
DNA: TGTGCCAGCAGCAATCGGGCCGGGGGGAGGTCACCCCTCCACTTT
V: TRBV7-9
size: few
J: TRBJ1-6
D: -

CDR3: CASAPLAGVNEQFF
DNA: TGTGCCAGCGCTCCCCTAGCGGGAGTAAATGAGCAGTTCTTC
V: TRBV7-2
size: few
J: TRBJ2-1
D: TRBD2

CDR3: CASSPDPARGYTF
DNA: TGTGCCAGCAGCCCGGACCCGGCTAGAGGCTACACCTTC
V: TRBV12-3/TRBV12-4
size: -
J: TRBJ1-2
D: -

CDR3: CASSLSGVEYGYTF
DNA: TGCGCCAGCAGCTTGTCAGGGGTTGAGTATGGCTACACCTTC
V: TRBV5-1
size: few
J: TRBJ1-2
D: -

CDR3: CASSLVGQSEKLFF
DNA: TGTGCCAGCAGTTTAGTGGGACAGAGTGAAAAACTGTTTTTT
V: TRBV27
size: few
J: TRBJ1-4
D: TRBD1

CDR3: CASSQEISQVRNEQFF
DNA: TGTGCCAGCAGCCAAGAAATTAGTCAGGTCCGAAATGAGCAGTTCTTC
V: TRBV4-2
size: -
J: TRBJ2-1
D: -

CDR3: CASSFGKRDGYTF
DNA: TGTGCCAGCAGCTTTGGAAAGCGGGATGGCTACACCTTC
V: TRBV7-9
size: -
J: TRBJ1-2
D: -

CDR3: CASSPRGGSSYEQYF
DNA: TGTGCCAGCAGCCCCCGAGGGGGAAGCTCCTACGAGCAGTACTTC
V: TRBV27
size: many
J: TRBJ2-7
D: -

CDR3: CASSVASKNEQFF
DNA: TGTGCCAGCAGCGTAGCGTCGAAGAATGAGCAGTTCTTC
V: TRBV9
size: -
J: TRBJ2-1
D: -

CDR3: CASSQGLAREAEQYF
DNA: TGTGCCAGTTCCCAAGGTCTAGCCCGAGAAGCCGAGCAGTACTTC
V: TRBV19
size: once
J: TRBJ2-7
D: -

CDR3: CSARETGATNEKLFF
DNA: TGCAGTGCTAGAGAAACAGGGGCAACTAATGAAAAACTGTTTTTT
V: TRBV20-1
size: few
J: TRBJ1-4
D: TRBD1

CDR3: CASSKDRLNTEAFF
DNA: TGTGCCAGCAGCAAGGACAGGTTGAACACTGAAGCTTTCTTT
V: TRBV11-2
size: -
J: TRBJ1-1
D: TRBD1

CDR3: CASSPRDRGTQTQYF
DNA: TGTGCCAGCAGCCCCAGGGACAGGGGTACGCAGACCCAGTACTTC
V: TRBV9
size: -
J: TRBJ2-5
D: TRBD1

CDR3: CSVEPSDGTSGSYNEQFF
DNA: TGCAGCGTTGAACCCTCAGACGGGACTAGCGGGAGCTACAATGAGCAGTTCTTC
V: TRBV29-1
size: -
J: TRBJ2-1
D: TRBD2

CDR3: CASSYRGGSGTGELFF
DNA: TGTGCCAGCAGTTATCGGGGAGGTAGTGGCACCGGGGAGCTGTTTTTT
V: TRBV6-1
size: -
J: TRBJ2-2
D: -

CDR3: CASSLMREQETQYF
DNA: TGTGCCAGCAGCTTAATGCGGGAGCAAGAGACCCAGTACTTC
V: TRBV7-9
size: many
J: TRBJ2-5
D: TRBD2

CDR3: CSATGLNEQFF
DNA: TGCAGTGCTACGGGACTAAATGAGCAGTTCTTC
V: TRBV20-1
size: -
J: TRBJ2-1
D: TRBD2